The 29 T cell receptor beta chains below were found in one sample sequenced in a study of identical twins. In TCRdb, the 5' RACE reads were re-called with MiXCR into one record per CDR3 protein. The data show hundreds of thousands of distinct CDR3 sequences, with 15% to 20% seen just once and roughly 13% held by the top ten. In addition, the sample was reused for a study of T cells expressing NK-cell markers.

The specimen sequenced was PBMCs. The receptors shown here come from a woman under 30 in good health.

This clonotype appeared a few times. The chain couples TRBV12-3 or TRBV12-4 to TRBJ2-7, with 8 positions matching TRBD2. V lost 6 bases and J lost 6; bases outside the gene matches: 4. The CDR3 length is 12 residues. The CDR3: CASSSGRAEQYF. The CDR3, as DNA: TGTGCCAGCAGCTCCGGGAGGGCCGAGCAGTACTTC.

The chain has TRBV4-3 and TRBJ2-7; D remains ambiguous. Germline lookup yields CDR1 LGHNA and CDR2 YSLEER. The V end lost 1 base, the J end lost 3 bases, and 7 bases lay between the germline ends. CDR3 length: 13 amino acids. This chain's CDR3 is CASSQGKYYEQYF. DNA for the CDR3: TGCGCCAGCAGCCAAGGGAAGTACTACGAGCAGTACTTC.

The rearrangement joins TRBV20-1 to TRBJ1-4; no definite D call. The CDR3 spans 11 residues. The V and J ends lost 1 base and 7 bases respectively, with 4 bases between them. Germline V gives CDR1 DFQATT, CDR2 SNEGSKA (reference sequence). This CDR3 reads CSARGGEKLFF. As DNA, the CDR3 is TGCAGTGCTAGAGGGGGTGAAAAACTGTTTTTT.

This clonotype was detected a few times. This chain joins TRBV10-2 and TRBJ1-2; no reliable D call. Germline V gene data show CDR1 as WSHSY and CDR2 as SAAADI. V lost 3 bases, J lost 0 bases, and 11 bases lay in between. This CDR3 has 15 residues. The CDR3 nucleotides read TGCGCCAGCAGTGATCCCCGCGTAGCTAACTATGGCTACACCTTC. This codes for CASSDPRVANYGYTF.

The chain uses TRBV12-3 or TRBV12-4 and TRBJ1-5; D is uncertain. CDR3 length: 12 residues. V was clipped by 3 bases and J by 6 bases, with 6 bases between them. The CDR3 sequence is CASSFWGQPQHF. For the CDR3, the DNA is TGTGCCAGCAGTTTTTGGGGTCAGCCCCAGCATTTT.

This chain joins TRBV25-1 and TRBJ2-5, with D uncertain. Deletions cut 6 bases from V and 0 bases from J, with 11 bases between. The germline V gene has CDR1 MGHDK and CDR2 SYGVNS. This CDR3 contains 14 residues. DNA of the CDR3: TGTGCCAGCAGCGAAATCGGGCACCAAGAGACCCAGTACTTC. This encodes CASSEIGHQETQYF. The complete variable domain, with remaining parts taken from reference TRBV25-1 and TRBJ2-5, reads EADIYQTPRYLVIGTGKKITLECSQTMGHDKMYWYQQDPGMELHLIHYSYGVNSTEKGDLSSESTVSRIRTEHFPLTLESARPSHTSQYLCASSEIGHQETQYFGPGTRLLVL.

The genes are TRBV2 and TRBJ2-7, with D hard to call. Between the trimmed V and J ends, which lost 4 bases and 5 bases, there was a span of 15 bases. This CDR3 is 14 amino acids long. Germline CDR1 and CDR2: SNHLY and FYNNEI. The CDR3, as DNA: TGTGCCAGCAGTGCACGACGGCTTTCCCACGAGCAGTACTTC. This translates into CASSARRLSHEQYF.

The chain recombines TRBV11-2 with TRBJ2-7, with TRBD1 matching 9 bases. V dropped 1 base and J dropped 2; count of bases not matched to a gene: 3. Germline-derived CDR1 and CDR2 are SGHAT and FQNNGV. This CDR3 has 15 amino acids. The chain's CDR3 is CASSLVDRGTYEQYF. The DNA for the CDR3 is TGTGCCAGCAGCTTAGTAGACAGGGGGACCTACGAGCAGTACTTC.

This clonotype was seen only a few times. The chain links TRBV9 to TRBJ2-1, with D perhaps matching TRBD1 or TRBD2 (6 bases each). Germline CDR1 reads SGDLS; CDR2 reads YYNGEE. Trimming left V 4 bases short and J 5 bases short, with 13 bases between. The CDR3 has 14 residues. CDR3 nucleotide sequence: TGTGCCAGCAGCAACTGGGGGGCGGACAATGAGCAGTTCTTC. This sequence encodes CASSNWGADNEQFF.

Only a few counts were recorded for this clonotype. V and J are TRBV5-1 and TRBJ2-5; possibly TRBD1 or TRBD2 for D (5 bases each). Between the trimmed V and J ends, which lost 0 bases and 6 bases, there was a span of 12 bases. The CDR3 spans 14 residues. From germline, CDR1 is SGHRS and CDR2 YFSETQ. This chain's CDR3 is CASSLVGDEQTQYF. The CDR3, as DNA: TGCGCCAGCAGCTTGGTGGGGGACGAACAGACCCAGTACTTC.

There are a few counts of this clonotype. The V call is TRBV5-6, the J call TRBJ2-7; tentative D call: TRBD1 (6 bases). This CDR3 contains 14 residues. Germline V gives CDR1 SGHDT, CDR2 YYEEEE. V was clipped by 5 bases and J by 4 bases, with 16 bases between them. The CDR3, as DNA: TGTGCCAGCAGGCGACTTGGGGGCCGGTACGAGCAGTACTTC. It is translated as CASRRLGGRYEQYF.

This chain links TRBV5-1 with TRBJ1-6, with D maybe TRBD1 (6 bases). The CDR3 has 14 residues. CDR1 is SGHRS and CDR2 is YFSETQ in the germline V gene. V shed 4 bases and J shed 1 base, with 6 bases lying between them. This chain's CDR3 is CASSQGSYNSPLHF. The CDR3 coding sequence is TGCGCCAGCAGCCAGGGGTCCTATAATTCACCCCTCCACTTT.

The rearrangement uses TRBV6-1 and TRBJ1-2; TRBD1 is a possible D gene (5 bases). Germline V gives CDR1 MNHNS, CDR2 SASEGT. V was pared by 6 bases and J by 1 base, with 12 bases between. The CDR3 loop spans 14 amino acids. CDR3 region: CASSPTDLNYGYTF. CDR3 in DNA: TGTGCCAGCAGCCCGACAGACCTTAACTATGGCTACACCTTC.

The sample holds a few counts of this clonotype. The J gene is TRBJ2-3, the V gene TRBV4-3; a possible D gene is TRBD2 (5 bases). Germline CDR1 LGHNA, CDR2 YSLEER. This CDR3 is built from 16 residues. Trimming took 4 bases from V and 5 from J, leaving 19 bases between them. CDR3 coding DNA: TGCGCCAGCAGCCTCTCGGCGGGCGTTGGCGGAGATACGCAGTATTTT. This codes for CASSLSAGVGGDTQYF.

In this sample, this clonotype turned up a few times. The V gene is TRBV11-3, the J gene TRBJ2-2; D might be TRBD1 or TRBD2, each matching 5 bases. CDR1 is SGHNT and CDR2 is YENEEA in the germline V gene. Trimming cost V 0 bases and J 8 bases, with 10 bases left between them. This CDR3 contains 14 residues. The CDR3 DNA sequence: TGTGCCAGCAGCTTAGAAGGGGACGCAGGGGAGCTGTTTTTT. Its protein is CASSLEGDAGELFF.

In its sample, this clonotype was seen a few times. The chain uses TRBV5-1 and TRBJ2-1, with 11 bases matching TRBD1. With 4 bases clipped from V and 9 bases from J, the junction kept 9 bases outside the gene matches. Germline V gives CDR1 SGHRS, CDR2 YFSETQ. The CDR3 spans 15 residues. CDR3 bases: TGCGCCAGCAGCCCGCCGGGACAGGGGGGGCGTGAGCAGTTCTTC. Residues: CASSPPGQGGREQFF. The complete variable domain, with remaining parts taken from reference TRBV5-1 and TRBJ2-1, reads KAGVTQTPRYLIKTRGQQVTLSCSPISGHRSVSWYQQTPGQGLQFLFEYFSETQRNKGNFPGRFSGRQFSNSRSEMNVSTLELGDSALYLCASSPPGQGGREQFFGPGTRLTVL.

This clonotype has just a few counts. The chain has TRBV20-1 and TRBJ1-5; no definite D call. The germline V gene encodes CDR1 DFQATT and CDR2 SNEGSKA (reference sequence). This CDR3 is 12 amino acids long. The V gene lost 3 bases and the J gene lost 0 bases, with 3 bases spanning the gap. Here the CDR3 reads CSASYSNQPQHF. The CDR3 bases are TGCAGTGCTAGCTATAGCAATCAGCCCCAGCATTTT.

This clonotype appeared a few times. The CDR3 protein is CASSHNSSGGHNEQFF. CDR3 sequence (DNA): TGCGCCAGCAGCCACAACTCTAGCGGGGGTCACAATGAGCAGTTCTTC. The chain is built from TRBV5-1 and TRBJ2-1, with 10 bases fitting TRBD2. V lost 4 bases and J lost 5; bases outside the gene matches: 9. The CDR3 spans 16 residues. The germline V gene encodes CDR1 SGHRS and CDR2 YFSETQ.

The rearrangement links TRBV5-1 to TRBJ2-1; TRBD2 matches 7 bases. This CDR3 comprises 14 residues. Trimming cost V 2 bases and J 3 bases; bases outside gene matches: 2. The V gene's germline CDR1 is SGHRS and CDR2 YFSETQ. CDR3 sequence (DNA): TGCGCCAGCAGCTTCAGCGGGATCTACAATGAGCAGTTCTTC. Its protein product is CASSFSGIYNEQFF.

The chain links TRBV20-1 to TRBJ2-7; TRBD2 matches 9 bases. Germline CDR1 and CDR2: DFQATT and SNEGSKA (reference sequence). The length of the CDR3 is 15 residues. Unmatched junction bases numbered 12, after V lost 3 bases and J lost 6 bases. CDR3 sequence: CSASSGRVSSLEQYF. CDR3 bases: TGCAGTGCTAGTAGCGGGAGAGTATCTAGTCTCGAGCAGTACTTC.

This clonotype was seen more than once but under ten times. The rearrangement joins TRBV12-5 to TRBJ2-1; 10 nucleotides agree with TRBD2. Per the germline V gene, CDR1 is LGHNT and CDR2 is FRNRAP. There are 15 residues in the CDR3. J gave up 6 bases and V 6 bases, and 8 bases lay outside the gene matches. CDR3 nucleotides: TGTGCTAGTGGCAGAAGCGGGGGGGCCGGCAATGAGCAGTTCTTC. Translating it yields CASGRSGGAGNEQFF.

The chain uses TRBV7-8 and TRBJ2-4, with a possible D match to TRBD2 (6 bases). The CDR3 extends over 16 amino acids. Trimming removed 1 base from V and 3 bases from J, with 13 bases in between. Germline loops: CDR1 SGHVS, CDR2 FQNEAQ. The CDR3 is CASSLGPGEDKNIQYF. DNA for the CDR3: TGTGCCAGCAGCTTAGGTCCGGGAGAGGACAAAAACATTCAGTACTTC.

The V call is TRBV29-1, the J call TRBJ2-5; D is perhaps TRBD1 or TRBD2 (5 bases each). The germline V gene encodes CDR1 SQVTM and CDR2 ANQGSEA. The CDR3 consists of 13 residues. Trimming removed 8 bases from V and 5 bases from J, with 18 bases in between. DNA of the CDR3: TGCAGCCACTTGGGGCGTGGGGGTGAGACCCAGTACTTC. It yields the protein CSHLGRGGETQYF.

This clonotype was seen a handful of times. This sequence joins TRBV7-2 and TRBJ1-1, with D uncertain. V was trimmed by 2 bases and J by 0 bases, leaving 13 bases between them. CDR1 and CDR2 from the germline V gene are SGHTA and FQGNSA. This CDR3 comprises 16 residues. The CDR3 region has the DNA TGTGCCAGCAGCTTACAGTCAGTCGGCATGAACACTGAAGCTTTCTTT. Its translation is CASSLQSVGMNTEAFF.

This clonotype has ten or more counts. The chain carries TRBV12-3 or TRBV12-4 and TRBJ2-3, with D unclear. Trimming cost V 5 bases and J 2 bases, with 8 bases left between them. The CDR3 totals 13 residues. Written as DNA, the CDR3 is TGTGCCAGCAGTCCGCGGAACACAGATACGCAGTATTTT. Protein: CASSPRNTDTQYF.

This clonotype was observed at least ten times. The V gene is TRBV6-1, the J gene TRBJ1-2; no clear D. Trimming shortened V by 2 bases and J by 5 bases, and 18 bases separated the two germline ends. Germline CDR1 reads MNHNS; CDR2 reads SASEGT. The CDR3 has 16 amino acids. As DNA, the CDR3 is TGTGCCAGCAGTGAAAGCATCGCGATAGGGAAGTATGGCTACACCTTC. Its translation: CASSESIAIGKYGYTF.

This clonotype came up many times. This chain connects TRBV4-3 to TRBJ2-4; 8 nucleotides match TRBD2. The CDR3 consists of 14 residues. The germline V gene has CDR1 LGHNA and CDR2 YSLEER. V lost 4 bases and J lost 8; bases outside the gene matches: 7. The CDR3 nucleotides read TGCGCCAGCAGCCTGGGGCAAGCGGGAGACATTCAGTACTTC. Translated: CASSLGQAGDIQYF.

The chain employs TRBV7-9 and TRBJ2-1; D not certain. CDR3 size: 16 residues. V was shortened by 5 bases and J by 0 bases, with 14 bases between the two germline ends. Germline lookup yields CDR1 SEHNR and CDR2 FQNEAQ (reference sequence). The CDR3 region has the DNA TGTGCCAGCAGCCGGGCGACGAGACGCTCCTACAATGAGCAGTTCTTC. Translation: CASSRATRRSYNEQFF. Using reference TRBV7-9 and TRBJ2-1 for the parts outside the CDR3, the full variable domain is DTGVSQNPRHKITKRGQNVTFRCDPISEHNRLYWYRQTLGQGPEFLTYFQNEAQLEKSRLLSDRFSAERPKGSFSTLEIQRTEQGDSAMYLCASSRATRRSYNEQFFGPGTRLTVL.

The chain has TRBV5-1 and TRBJ2-3, with D unresolved. Germline V gene data show CDR1 as SGHRS and CDR2 as YFSETQ. The CDR3 is 16 amino acids. Trimming stripped 4 bases from V and 4 bases from J, with 19 bases between. The CDR3 coding sequence is TGCGCCAGCAGCGTTCCCCCCGCCGGCAGAGCAGATACGCAGTATTTT. It specifies CASSVPPAGRADTQYF.